The rows below give T cell receptor beta chains drawn from one sample of a study of shared clonotypes between healthy human individuals. Libraries were prepared by immunoSEQ multiplex PCR; TCRdb keeps only in-frame clonotypes and omits some of them. Here the sample spans about 1 million clones, around 76% being singletons. Sequencing was done on a sample of memory CD4+ T cells sorted from blood. These receptors were taken from a young man in good health. CDR3s include the opening cysteine and the closing phenylalanine or tryptophan. Each record gives: J gene, clone size, D gene, V gene, CDR3 DNA, CDR3 protein. The D gene is left open where the match is weak. A clone size is listed for some rows: how often the clone was seen (once, few, many), or a class if it is expanded.

J gene: TRBJ2-2
clone size: -
D gene: -
V gene: TRBV21-1
CDR3 DNA: TGTGCCAGCAGCAAAGATGCTCGGGGCGCTACTAACACCGGGGAGCTGTTTTTT
CDR3 protein: CASSKDARGATNTGELFF

J gene: TRBJ1-3
clone size: -
D gene: -
V gene: TRBV6-1
CDR3 DNA: TGTGCCACACAAAAACAGGTCTCTGGAAACACCATATATTTT
CDR3 protein: CATQKQVSGNTIYF

J gene: TRBJ2-7
clone size: -
D gene: TRBD1
V gene: TRBV7-2
CDR3 DNA: TGTGCCAGCAGCTTAGCCGGACAGGTCTCTTACGAGCAGTACTTC
CDR3 protein: CASSLAGQVSYEQYF

J gene: TRBJ1-1
clone size: -
D gene: -
V gene: TRBV19
CDR3 DNA: TGTGCCAGTAGTTCACAGGGAGACACTGAAGCTTTCTTT
CDR3 protein: CASSSQGDTEAFF

J gene: TRBJ2-5
clone size: -
D gene: -
V gene: TRBV2
CDR3 DNA: TGTGCCAGCAAAGAACAGGGCCTGGGAGAGACCCAGTACTTC
CDR3 protein: CASKEQGLGETQYF

J gene: TRBJ2-2
clone size: -
D gene: TRBD2
V gene: TRBV28
CDR3 DNA: TGTGCCAGCAGTTTCGTGGCGGGAGGACCGGGTACCGGGGAGCTGTTTTTT
CDR3 protein: CASSFVAGGPGTGELFF

J gene: TRBJ2-1
clone size: few
D gene: TRBD1
V gene: TRBV5-1
CDR3 DNA: TGCGCCAGCAGCTTGGGACAGGGTGATGAGCAGTTCTTC
CDR3 protein: CASSLGQGDEQFF

J gene: TRBJ2-7
clone size: -
D gene: -
V gene: TRBV28
CDR3 DNA: TGTGCCAGCAGTCTAACAACCTACGAGCAGTACTTC
CDR3 protein: CASSLTTYEQYF

J gene: TRBJ2-1
clone size: -
D gene: -
V gene: TRBV19
CDR3 DNA: TGTGCCAGTAGTATAGATCCTGCGGGCTTTAGTTACAATGAGCAGTTCTTC
CDR3 protein: CASSIDPAGFSYNEQFF

J gene: TRBJ2-5
clone size: -
D gene: TRBD1
V gene: TRBV7-9
CDR3 DNA: TGTGCCAGCAGCTTCGGACAGGGTAGAGAGACCCAGTACTTC
CDR3 protein: CASSFGQGRETQYF